This T cell receptor beta chain is drawn from a study of blood T cells in healthy people across ages. J was trimmed by 2 bases and V by 0 bases; bases with no gene match: 10. The CDR3 loop spans 18 amino acids. Germline loops: CDR1 DFQATT, CDR2 SNEGSKA (reference sequence). Together with a sample-barcoded 5' primer, a J-beta primer mix was included in a second PCR lasting about 6 to 11 cycles. MiXCR was run by TCRdb on the 5' RACE reads, yielding one entry per CDR3 protein. Of about a million distinct CDR3 sequences listed, about 53% are singletons. The sample was blood. This TCR came from a woman in her sixties or seventies in good health. V gene TRBV20-1 combines with J gene TRBJ2-7, with 13 bases aligning to TRBD2. This CDR3 reads CSARDPLGLAGAAYEQYF. The DNA for the CDR3 is TGCAGTGCTAGAGATCCCCTTGGACTAGCGGGAGCCGCCTACGAGCAGTACTTC.